These T cell receptor beta chains were read from a single sample in a study of control samples from healthy donors and cancer patients. Sequencing used immunoSEQ multiplex PCR; TCRdb keeps in-frame clones, though not all of them. The data show roughly 40,000 clones, less than 90% seen once. The sample consisted of blood. These receptors were collected from a man aged 55-75 years in good health. CDR3s include the opening cysteine and the closing phenylalanine or tryptophan. The order of the fields is J gene, V gene, clone size, D gene, CDR3 protein, CDR3 DNA. A D gene is named only where the DNA matches it firmly. A clone size is listed for some rows: how often the clone was seen (once, few, many), or a class if it is expanded.

TRBJ1-3	TRBV18	few	-	CASSRGLSGSGNTIYF	TGTGCCAGCTCACGGGGACTCTCCGGCTCTGGAAACACCATATATTTT
TRBJ2-5	TRBV5-1	many	TRBD1	CASSQGQPQETQYF	TGCGCCAGCAGCCAGGGACAGCCCCAAGAGACCCAGTACTTC
TRBJ1-2	TRBV2	-	-	CASSELWGGDGYTF	TGTGCCAGCAGTGAATTGTGGGGAGGAGATGGCTACACCTTC
TRBJ1-5	TRBV6-5	-	-	CASSFRWGDQPQHF	TGTGCCAGCAGTTTCAGGTGGGGTGATCAGCCCCAGCATTTT
TRBJ2-7	TRBV5-6	-	TRBD1	CASSFRQGSYEQYF	TGTGCCAGCAGCTTTAGACAGGGGTCCTACGAGCAGTACTTC
TRBJ1-3	TRBV2	once	-	CASSELRGEKNTIYF	TGTGCCAGCAGTGAGCTAAGGGGGGAAAAAAACACCATATATTTT
TRBJ2-3	TRBV7-9	-	TRBD2	CASSHSGGAKDTQYF	TGTGCCAGCAGCCATAGCGGGGGGGCTAAGGATACGCAGTATTTT
TRBJ1-1	TRBV5-4	-	-	CASSTGNTATEAFF	TGTGCCAGCAGCACGGGTAATACGGCCACTGAAGCTTTCTTT
TRBJ1-1	TRBV7-9	-	TRBD1	CASSLQGASNTEAFF	TGTGCCAGCAGCTTACAGGGGGCGTCGAACACTGAAGCTTTCTTT
TRBJ1-2	TRBV30	-	-	CAWRPGLLGYTF	TGTGCCTGGAGGCCAGGATTGTTGGGCTACACCTTC
TRBJ2-5	TRBV2	-	TRBD2	CASSAWTSGRGQETQYF	TGTGCCAGCAGTGCGTGGACTAGCGGGAGGGGTCAAGAGACCCAGTACTTC
TRBJ2-7	TRBV5-5	-	-	CASSFGSNSYEQYF	TGTGCCAGCAGCTTTGGATCAAATTCCTACGAGCAGTACTTC